Below, 28 T cell receptor beta chains from the same sample are listed, as sequenced in a study of blood T cell repertoires in COVID-19. Using immunoSEQ multiplex PCR, the repertoire was profiled, and TCRdb retains in-frame clones only, with some absent. The sample records about 400,000 clones, less than 90% being singletons. Sequencing was done on a sample of PBMCs or T cells enriched from blood (not recorded which). The origin of the receptors is a young woman who had recovered from COVID-19.

The chain is built from TRBV28 and TRBJ1-3; possible D gene TRBD1, 5 bases. The CDR3 has 13 residues. V was trimmed by 7 bases and J by 2 bases, leaving 9 bases between them. CDR1 is MDHEN, CDR2 SYDVKM, per germline. The chain's CDR3 is CASILGPGNTIYF. The CDR3 bases are TGTGCCAGCATTCTGGGGCCTGGAAACACCATATATTTT.

V and J are TRBV27 and TRBJ2-3; TRBD1 might be the D (5 bases). Germline assignment: CDR1 MNHEY and CDR2 SMNVEV (reference sequence). V was shortened by 2 bases and J by 2 bases, with 11 bases between the two germline ends. This CDR3 is 15 amino acids long. CDR3 loop: CASSLTTANTDTQYF. The CDR3 DNA is TGTGCCAGCAGTTTAACGACAGCAAACACAGATACGCAGTATTTT.

This chain uses TRBV7-9 with TRBJ2-5, with 7 bases fitting TRBD2. This CDR3 comprises 14 residues. V was clipped by 8 bases and J by 4 bases; unmatched bases: 10. The V gene's germline CDR1 is SEHNR and CDR2 FQNEAQ (reference sequence). The CDR3: CASSRAGEGETQYF. The CDR3 DNA follows: TGTGCCAGCTCCCGGGCGGGGGAGGGAGAGACCCAGTACTTC.

The chain carries TRBV30 and TRBJ2-1; 16 nucleotides match TRBD2. There are 15 residues in the CDR3. Trimming removed 1 base from V and 10 bases from J; junction bases left unmatched: 4. Germline loops: CDR1 GTSNPN, CDR2 SVGIG (reference sequence). The CDR3 sequence is CAWSGKGLAGGEQFF. CDR3 sequence (DNA): TGTGCCTGGAGTGGTAAGGGACTAGCGGGGGGGGAGCAGTTCTTC.

J is TRBJ2-7 and V is TRBV4-1; 7 nucleotides align to TRBD2. V gave up 0 bases and J gave up 7 bases; unmatched junction bases: 9. Germline loops: CDR1 MGHRA, CDR2 YSYEKL. The CDR3 runs 15 residues. The CDR3 sequence: CASSQDGRLAQEQYF. The DNA of the CDR3 is TGCGCCAGCAGCCAAGATGGGAGACTAGCTCAAGAGCAGTACTTC.

The gene calls are TRBV15 and TRBJ1-1; 9 bases agree with TRBD1. The CDR3 totals 14 residues. The trim removed 4 bases at V and 6 bases at J, leaving 6 bases unmatched. The germline gives CDR1 LNHNV, CDR2 YYDKDF (reference sequence). This CDR3 reads CATSTGQGFSEAFF. The CDR3 DNA reads as TGTGCCACCAGCACGGGACAGGGTTTTTCTGAAGCTTTCTTT.

CDR3 residues: CASSLAGTVQVYGYTF. In nucleotides, the CDR3 is TGTGCCAGCAGCTTAGCGGGCACAGTGCAGGTCTATGGCTACACCTTC. The gene calls are TRBV7-2 and TRBJ1-2, with unresolved D. This CDR3 spans 16 amino acids. The V gene's germline CDR1 is SGHTA and CDR2 FQGNSA. Trimming took off 0 bases at V and 4 bases at J, with 15 bases between the two ends. Drawing the rest from reference TRBV7-2 and TRBJ1-2, the complete variable domain is GAGVSQSPSNKVTEKGKDVELRCDPISGHTALYWYRQSLGQGLEFLIYFQGNSAPDKSGLPSDRFSAERTGGSVSTLTIQRTQQEDSAVYLCASSLAGTVQVYGYTFGSGTRLTVV.

This clone showed up just once. The rearrangement links TRBV24-1 to TRBJ2-2; TRBD1 matches 7 bases. The CDR3 covers 14 residues. The V segment lost 7 bases and the J segment 3 bases; nucleotides outside the gene matches: 4. Germline-derived CDR1 and CDR2 are KGHDR and SFDVKD. The CDR3 DNA reads as TGTGCCACCAGGACTGGACAGGACACCGGGGAGCTGTTTTTT. Residues: CATRTGQDTGELFF.

This chain joins TRBV11-2 and TRBJ1-1; tentatively, D is TRBD1 (6 bases). Per the germline V gene, CDR1 is SGHAT and CDR2 is FQNNGV. CDR3 length: 16 amino acids. Trimming cost V 3 bases and J 3 bases, with 17 bases left between them. This chain's CDR3 is CASSLGPGAGDTEAFF. CDR3 nucleotide sequence: TGTGCCAGCAGCTTGGGTCCGGGGGCGGGAGACACTGAAGCTTTCTTT.

The V and J genes are TRBV7-8 and TRBJ1-5; TRBD1 matches at 12 bases. Per germline, CDR1 SGHVS and CDR2 FQNEAQ. Trimming took 1 base from V and 7 from J; bases not matched to a gene: 8. CDR3 length: 17 residues. DNA of the CDR3: TGTGCCAGCAGCTTAGAGGGGGGACAGGGGGCGCGGCAGCCCCAGCATTTT. Residues: CASSLEGGQGARQPQHF.

The CDR3 DNA sequence: TGTGCCAGCAATGAGGGCAATGAGCAGTTCTTC. Translation gives CASNEGNEQFF. The J gene is TRBJ2-1, the V gene TRBV19; tentatively, D is TRBD2 (5 bases). Trimming stripped 9 bases from V and 6 bases from J, with 9 bases between. The CDR3 contains 11 residues. Germline V CDR1 and CDR2: LNHDA, SQIVND (reference sequence).

The chain joins TRBV19 to TRBJ1-1; D is perhaps TRBD1 (6 bases). Per the germline V gene, CDR1 is LNHDA and CDR2 is SQIVND (reference sequence). V lost 6 bases and J lost 1, with 12 bases in between. The CDR3 length is 14 residues. DNA for the CDR3: TGTGCCAGTAGAGGGCAGGGGACGAACACTGAAGCTTTCTTT. It translates to CASRGQGTNTEAFF.

This CDR3 is CASSYRTGLDYGYTF. The DNA of the CDR3 is TGTGCCAGCAGTTACCGGACAGGGCTCGACTATGGCTACACCTTC. The rearrangement uses TRBV6-5 and TRBJ1-2; TRBD1 matches at 8 bases. The CDR3 consists of 15 residues. V was pared by 2 bases and J by 3 bases, with 5 bases of the junction left unmatched. Looked up from germline, CDR1 is MNHEY and CDR2 is SVGAGI.

V usage is TRBV2 and J usage is TRBJ1-5; D gene ambiguous. Trimming stripped 3 bases from V and 4 bases from J, with 10 bases between. CDR1 is SNHLY, CDR2 FYNNEI, per germline. The CDR3 totals 14 residues. CDR3 nucleotides: TGTGCCAGCAGTGAGGCAGGTTTTAATCAGCCCCAGCATTTT. Translating gives CASSEAGFNQPQHF.

Remarks on this clone: This CDR3 is also generated by other DNA sequences in the sample. CDR3 region: CASSPGGNEKLFF. CDR3 nucleotide sequence: TGTGCCAGCTCCCCAGGGGGGAATGAAAAACTGTTTTTT. The chain links TRBV18 to TRBJ1-4; 7 nucleotides align to TRBD1. J was trimmed by 5 bases and V by 6 bases; bases with no gene match: 3. This CDR3 comprises 13 residues. Per the germline V gene, CDR1 is KGHSH and CDR2 is LQKENI.

The J gene is TRBJ1-1, the V gene TRBV30, with D possibly TRBD1 on 5 matching bases. This CDR3 is 17 amino acids long. V lost 0 bases, J lost 3 bases, and 20 bases lay in between. Germline CDR1 is GTSNPN and CDR2 is SVGIG (reference sequence). CDR3 in amino acids: CAWSVLINSGIDTEAFF. CDR3 sequence (DNA): TGTGCCTGGAGTGTACTAATTAATTCAGGGATTGACACTGAAGCTTTCTTT.

The chain combines TRBV7-2 with TRBJ1-6; D unclear. V lost 5 bases and J lost 10, with 12 bases in between. The CDR3 is 13 residues long. Germline loops: CDR1 SGHTA, CDR2 FQGNSA. CDR3 in amino acids: CASSPGSESPLHF. CDR3 bases: TGTGCCAGCAGCCCCGGGTCGGAGTCACCCCTCCACTTT. The full variable domain, completed using reference TRBV7-2 and TRBJ1-6, is GAGVSQSPSNKVTEKGKDVELRCDPISGHTALYWYRQSLGQGLEFLIYFQGNSAPDKSGLPSDRFSAERTGGSVSTLTIQRTQQEDSAVYLCASSPGSESPLHFGNGTRLTVT.

V gene TRBV2 combines with J gene TRBJ1-2; D perhaps matches TRBD1 (5 bases). This CDR3 region has 13 residues. Trimming removed 2 bases at V and 1 base at J, with 5 bases between. From germline, CDR1 is SNHLY and CDR2 FYNNEI. In DNA, the CDR3 is TGTGCCAGCAGTGAACAGGGTAACTATGGCTACACCTTC. It specifies CASSEQGNYGYTF.

V gene TRBV14 combines with J gene TRBJ2-3; 12 bases match TRBD2. The V segment lost 5 bases and the J segment 4 bases; nucleotides outside the gene matches: 4. CDR1 is SGHDN and CDR2 is FVKESK in the germline V gene. The CDR3 has 15 amino acids. Here the CDR3 reads CASSSLAGGADTQYF. Here the CDR3 DNA reads TGTGCCAGCAGCTCACTAGCGGGGGGTGCAGATACGCAGTATTTT. Full variable domain (remainder filled in from reference TRBV14 and TRBJ2-3): EAGVTQFPSHSVIEKGQTVTLRCDPISGHDNLYWYRRVMGKEIKFLLHFVKESKQDESGMPNNRFLAERTGGTYSTLKVQPAELEDSGVYFCASSSLAGGADTQYFGPGTRLTVL.

Here the CDR3 reads CASSLGQGYYGYTF. CDR3 DNA sequence: TGTGCCAGTAGCTTGGGACAGGGGTACTATGGCTACACCTTC. V gene TRBV19 combines with J gene TRBJ1-2; 10 bases line up with TRBD1. Germline-derived CDR1 and CDR2 are LNHDA and SQIVND (reference sequence). J gave up 3 bases and V 6 bases, and 4 bases lay outside the gene matches. CDR3 length equals 14 residues.

This clone was detected only once. The rearrangement uses TRBV27 and TRBJ2-7, with D unclear. Germline lookup yields CDR1 MNHEY and CDR2 SMNVEV (reference sequence). The V end was cut by 9 bases, the J end by 4 bases, with 19 bases between. CDR3 length: 14 amino acids. The CDR3 spells CASKIPNTRYEQYF. As DNA, the CDR3 is TGTGCCAGTAAAATCCCGAACACAAGATACGAGCAGTACTTC.

The J gene is TRBJ2-1, the V gene TRBV7-9; perhaps TRBD2 as D (6 bases). The length of the CDR3 is 13 residues. The V and J ends lost 4 bases and 8 bases respectively, with 12 bases between them. Per germline, CDR1 SEHNR and CDR2 FQNEAQ (reference sequence). CDR3 coding DNA: TGTGCCAGCAGCTCCTCTAGCGATGATGAGCAGTTCTTC. Translating it yields CASSSSSDDEQFF.

This clone is a singleton in its sample. The chain is built from TRBV2 and TRBJ1-1, with TRBD1 identical over 7 bases. The junction had 8 bases not matched to a gene; V was cut back by 7 bases and J by 3 bases. CDR1 is SNHLY, CDR2 FYNNEI, per germline. This CDR3 is built from 14 residues. CDR3: CASTFAQGDTEAFF. CDR3 bases: TGTGCCAGCACCTTCGCCCAGGGGGACACTGAAGCTTTCTTT.

This clone has more than one count but fewer than ten. The chain combines TRBV12-5 with TRBJ1-1, with D possibly being TRBD1 (6 bases). Trimming pared 4 bases from V and 4 bases from J, leaving 10 bases between. The length of the CDR3 is 13 residues. Germline-derived CDR1 and CDR2 are LGHNT and FRNRAP. DNA for the CDR3: TGTGCTAGTGGTTCAGGGGTACTCACTGAAGCTTTCTTT. Translation: CASGSGVLTEAFF.

The CDR3 DNA reads TGTGCCAGCAGCCCCCGGGACAGCTATGGCTACACCTTC. This sequence encodes CASSPRDSYGYTF. The chain combines TRBV5-4 with TRBJ1-2; TRBD1 matches 7 bases. J gave up 4 bases and V 4 bases, and 4 bases lay outside the gene matches. From germline, CDR1 is SGHNT and CDR2 YYREEE (reference sequence). There are 13 residues in the CDR3.

Comment on this clone: Within the sample, other DNA sequences also encode this same CDR3. CDR3 amino acids: CATSPGQGRTDTQYF. As DNA, the CDR3 is TGTGCCACCAGCCCGGGACAGGGGCGCACAGATACGCAGTATTTT. The J gene is TRBJ2-3, the V gene TRBV24-1, with 10 bases that match TRBD1. CDR1 KGHDR and CDR2 SFDVKD come from the germline V gene. Trimming cost V 7 bases and J 1 base; bases outside gene matches: 4. The CDR3 length is 15 residues.

This chain joins TRBV5-1 and TRBJ2-1, with 12 nucleotides matching TRBD2. Per germline, CDR1 SGHRS and CDR2 YFSETQ. There are 15 residues in the CDR3. The J segment lost 9 bases and the V segment lost 3 bases, leaving 7 bases of the junction unmatched. DNA for the CDR3: TGCGCCAGCAGCTCCCTAGCGGGAGGGCCGGGTGAGCAGTTCTTC. It yields the protein CASSSLAGGPGEQFF. Full variable domain (remainder filled in from reference TRBV5-1 and TRBJ2-1): KAGVTQTPRYLIKTRGQQVTLSCSPISGHRSVSWYQQTPGQGLQFLFEYFSETQRNKGNFPGRFSGRQFSNSRSEMNVSTLELGDSALYLCASSSLAGGPGEQFFGPGTRLTVL.

The V call is TRBV18, the J call TRBJ2-2; the D is unclear. From germline, CDR1 is KGHSH and CDR2 LQKENI. V lost 3 bases to trimming and J lost 4 bases, with 12 bases between them. The CDR3 totals 15 residues. The CDR3 spells CASSPSPVLTGELFF. The CDR3 DNA reads as TGTGCCAGCTCACCTAGTCCGGTGCTCACCGGGGAGCTGTTTTTT.